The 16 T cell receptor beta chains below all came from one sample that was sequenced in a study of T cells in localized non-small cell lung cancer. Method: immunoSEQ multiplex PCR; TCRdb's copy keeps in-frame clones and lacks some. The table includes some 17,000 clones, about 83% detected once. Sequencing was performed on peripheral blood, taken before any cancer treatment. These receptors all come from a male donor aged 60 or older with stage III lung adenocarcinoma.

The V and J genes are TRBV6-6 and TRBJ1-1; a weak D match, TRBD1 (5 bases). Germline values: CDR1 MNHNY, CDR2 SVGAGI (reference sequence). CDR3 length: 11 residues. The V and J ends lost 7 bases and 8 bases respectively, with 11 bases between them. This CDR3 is CASNQQVEAFF. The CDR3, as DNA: TGTGCCAGCAACCAACAGGTGGAAGCTTTCTTT.

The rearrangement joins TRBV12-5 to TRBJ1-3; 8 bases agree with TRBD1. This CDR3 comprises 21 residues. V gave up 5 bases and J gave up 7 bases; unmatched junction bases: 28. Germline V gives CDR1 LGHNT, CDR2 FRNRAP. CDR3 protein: CASGISTGVMVVRFKRNTIYF. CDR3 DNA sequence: TGTGCTAGTGGTATTTCGACAGGGGTGATGGTCGTGAGGTTTAAGCGGAACACCATATATTTT.

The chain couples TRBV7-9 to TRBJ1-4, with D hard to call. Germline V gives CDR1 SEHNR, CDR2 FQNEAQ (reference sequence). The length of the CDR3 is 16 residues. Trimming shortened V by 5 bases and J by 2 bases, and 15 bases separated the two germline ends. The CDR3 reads CASSPRVGLTNEKLFF. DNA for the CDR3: TGTGCCAGCAGCCCCCGGGTGGGGTTGACTAATGAAAAACTGTTTTTT.

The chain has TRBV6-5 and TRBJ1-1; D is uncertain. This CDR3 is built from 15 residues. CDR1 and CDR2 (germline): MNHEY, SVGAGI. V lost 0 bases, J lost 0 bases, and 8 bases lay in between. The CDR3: CASSYSPYVNTEAFF. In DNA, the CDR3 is TGTGCCAGCAGTTACTCCCCATATGTGAACACTGAAGCTTTCTTT.

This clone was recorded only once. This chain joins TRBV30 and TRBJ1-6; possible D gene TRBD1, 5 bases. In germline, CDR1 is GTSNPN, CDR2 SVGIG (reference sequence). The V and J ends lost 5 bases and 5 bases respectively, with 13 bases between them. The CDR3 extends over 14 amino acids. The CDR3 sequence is CAWSGDGNNSPLHF. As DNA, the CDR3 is TGTGCCTGGTCGGGGGACGGTAATAATTCACCCCTCCACTTT.

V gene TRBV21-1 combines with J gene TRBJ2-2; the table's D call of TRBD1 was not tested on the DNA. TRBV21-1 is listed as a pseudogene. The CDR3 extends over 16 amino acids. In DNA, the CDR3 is TGTGCCAGCAGCAAAGCAGACAGGGGAGGCACCGGGGAGCTGTTTTTT. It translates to CASSKADRGGTGELFF.

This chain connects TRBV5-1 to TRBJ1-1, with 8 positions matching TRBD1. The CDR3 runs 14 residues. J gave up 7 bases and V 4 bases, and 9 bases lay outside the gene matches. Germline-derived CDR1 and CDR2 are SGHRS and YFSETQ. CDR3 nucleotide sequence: TGCGCCAGCAGCCCGCGGACAGGGAGCATTGAAGCTTTCTTT. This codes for CASSPRTGSIEAFF.

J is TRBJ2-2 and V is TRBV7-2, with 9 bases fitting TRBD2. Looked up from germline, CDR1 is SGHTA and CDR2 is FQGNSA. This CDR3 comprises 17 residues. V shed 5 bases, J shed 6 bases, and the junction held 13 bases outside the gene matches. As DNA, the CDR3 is TGTGCCAGCAGCCCTTATGCGAGGGGACTAGCAGCCGGGGAGCTGTTTTTT. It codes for CASSPYARGLAAGELFF.

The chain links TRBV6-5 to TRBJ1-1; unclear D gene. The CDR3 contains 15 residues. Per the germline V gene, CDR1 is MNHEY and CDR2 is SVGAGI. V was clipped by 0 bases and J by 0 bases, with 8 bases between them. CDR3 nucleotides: TGTGCCAGCAGTTACTCTAGGTCCATGAACACTGAAGCTTTCTTT. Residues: CASSYSRSMNTEAFF.

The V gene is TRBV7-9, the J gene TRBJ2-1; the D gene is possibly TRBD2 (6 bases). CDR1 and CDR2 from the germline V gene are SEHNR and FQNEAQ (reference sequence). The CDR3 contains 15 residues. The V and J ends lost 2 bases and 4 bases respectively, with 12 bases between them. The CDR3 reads CASSLPGVRYNEQFF. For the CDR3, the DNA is TGTGCCAGCAGCTTACCGGGGGTGCGGTACAATGAGCAGTTCTTC.

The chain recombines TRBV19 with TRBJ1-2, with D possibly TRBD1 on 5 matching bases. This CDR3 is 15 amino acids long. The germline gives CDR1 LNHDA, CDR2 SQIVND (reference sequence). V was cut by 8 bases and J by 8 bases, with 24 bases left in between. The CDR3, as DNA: TGTGCCAGTTTACCGGGACCCTGGTCATCGGGCGGCTACACCTTC. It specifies CASLPGPWSSGGYTF.

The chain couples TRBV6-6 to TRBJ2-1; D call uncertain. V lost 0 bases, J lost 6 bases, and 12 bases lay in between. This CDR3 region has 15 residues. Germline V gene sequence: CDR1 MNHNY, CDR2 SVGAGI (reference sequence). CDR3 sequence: CASSYSVQSSNEQFF. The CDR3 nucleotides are TGTGCCAGCAGTTACTCAGTCCAGAGCAGCAATGAGCAGTTCTTC.

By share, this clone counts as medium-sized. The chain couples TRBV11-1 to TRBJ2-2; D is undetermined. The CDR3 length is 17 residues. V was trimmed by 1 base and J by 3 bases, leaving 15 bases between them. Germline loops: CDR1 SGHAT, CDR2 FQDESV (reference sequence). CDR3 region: CASSLGTWERHTGELFF. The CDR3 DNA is TGTGCCAGCAGCTTAGGAACATGGGAACGACACACCGGGGAGCTGTTTTTT. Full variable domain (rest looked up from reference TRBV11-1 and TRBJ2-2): EAEVAQSPRYKITEKSQAVAFWCDPISGHATLYWYRQILGQGPELLVQFQDESVVDDSQLPKDRFSAERLKGVDSTLKIQPAELGDSAMYLCASSLGTWERHTGELFFGEGSRLTVL.

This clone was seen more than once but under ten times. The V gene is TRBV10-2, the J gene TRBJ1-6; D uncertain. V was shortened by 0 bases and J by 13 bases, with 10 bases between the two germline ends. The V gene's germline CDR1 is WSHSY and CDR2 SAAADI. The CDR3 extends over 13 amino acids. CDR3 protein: CASSESKGSPLHF. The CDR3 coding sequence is TGCGCCAGCAGTGAGTCAAAGGGAAGTCCCCTCCACTTT.

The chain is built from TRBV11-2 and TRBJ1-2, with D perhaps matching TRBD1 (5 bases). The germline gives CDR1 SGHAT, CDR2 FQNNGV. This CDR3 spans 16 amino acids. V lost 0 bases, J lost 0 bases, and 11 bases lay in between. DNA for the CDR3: TGTGCCAGCAGCTTAGATCTGGGGACCTCTAACTATGGCTACACCTTC. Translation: CASSLDLGTSNYGYTF.

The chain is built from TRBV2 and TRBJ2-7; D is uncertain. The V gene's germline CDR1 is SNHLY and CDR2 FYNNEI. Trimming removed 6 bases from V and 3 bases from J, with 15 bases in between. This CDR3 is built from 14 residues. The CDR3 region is CASSSTVVDYEQYF. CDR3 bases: TGTGCCAGCAGCTCTACGGTAGTGGACTACGAGCAGTACTTC.